This is a list of T cell receptor beta chains from one sample in a study of cytomegalovirus exposure and HLA in healthy donors. This table comes from immunoSEQ multiplex PCR, and its TCRdb copy is limited to in-frame clones, with some not included. The table records about 190,000 clones, 80% to 85% of them present only once. The sequenced sample consisted of PBMCs. These receptors were taken from a boy younger than 18 in good health and CMV-seronegative. The conserved cysteine and the conserved F or W are not part of the CDR3 here. Fields, in order: V gene, J gene, clone size, CDR3 protein. Clone size is shown for a subset of rows, as once, few, many or a class of expanded clone.

>TRBV30|TRBJ1-6|NA
AWSRLGTAYNSPLH
>TRBV28|TRBJ1-1|few
ASRTPGYTEAF
>TRBV9|TRBJ2-1|NA
ASSVGWGAGVAPDEQF
>TRBV5-1|TRBJ2-1|NA
ASSWGGLNSYNEQF
>TRBV4-3|TRBJ2-6|NA
ASSQDPPSGANVLT
>TRBV27|TRBJ1-5|NA
ASRRDRGSNQPQH
>TRBV30|TRBJ2-7|NA
AWSDKGQQY
>TRBV7-9|TRBJ1-2|NA
ASRDRAGYGYT
>TRBV7-2|TRBJ1-1|NA
ASRPQVNTEAF
>TRBV6-4|TRBJ2-3|NA
ASSERVDTDTQY